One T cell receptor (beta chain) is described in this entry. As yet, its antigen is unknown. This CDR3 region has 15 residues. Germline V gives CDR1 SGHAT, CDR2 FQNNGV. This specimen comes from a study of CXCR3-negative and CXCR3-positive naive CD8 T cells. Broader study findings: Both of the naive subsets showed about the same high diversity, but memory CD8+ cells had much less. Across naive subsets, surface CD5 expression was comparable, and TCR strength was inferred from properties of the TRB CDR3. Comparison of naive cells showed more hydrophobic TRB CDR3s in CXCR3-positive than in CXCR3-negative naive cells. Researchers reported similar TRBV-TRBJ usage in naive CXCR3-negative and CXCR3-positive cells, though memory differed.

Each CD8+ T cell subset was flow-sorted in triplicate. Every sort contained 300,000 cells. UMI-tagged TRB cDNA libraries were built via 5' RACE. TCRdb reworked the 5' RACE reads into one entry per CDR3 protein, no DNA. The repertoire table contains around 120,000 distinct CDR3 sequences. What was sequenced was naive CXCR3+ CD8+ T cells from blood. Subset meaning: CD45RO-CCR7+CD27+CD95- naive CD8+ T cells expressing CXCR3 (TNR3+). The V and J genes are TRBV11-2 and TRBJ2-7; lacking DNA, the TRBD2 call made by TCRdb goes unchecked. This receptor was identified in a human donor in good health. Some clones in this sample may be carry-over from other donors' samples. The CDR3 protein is CASSPGLAAAYEQYF.